The entry that follows covers one T cell receptor beta chain sequence. The data belong to a study of blood T cell repertoires in COVID-19. TCRdb keeps only in-frame clones here, not all; method: immunoSEQ multiplex PCR. Of fewer than 200,000 clones in the sample, 83% were seen once. V lost 5 bases, J lost 1 base, and 10 bases stayed unmatched. The germline CDR1 and CDR2 sequences are MDHEN and SYDVKM. CDR3 size: 17 residues. Sequencing was performed on PBMCs or T cells enriched from blood (not recorded which). The V call is TRBV28, the J call TRBJ1-5; 8 bases are shared with TRBD1. This TCR was recovered from a woman aged 45-60 years who had recovered from COVID-19. This CDR3 reads CASSPRPGQVSNQPQHF. The CDR3 DNA reads as TGTGCCAGCAGTCCGCGACCGGGACAGGTGAGCAATCAGCCCCAGCATTTT.